This T cell receptor (beta chain) was found in a study of blood T cell repertoires in COVID-19. Study as a whole: Spain, Italy and the United States supplied samples that represented acute and convalescent COVID-19. T cells, B-cell-depleted T cells, or PBMCs supplied cDNA or gDNA.

Per the germline V gene, CDR1 is KGHDR and CDR2 is SFDVKD. This CDR3 comprises 16 residues. The V segment lost 0 bases and the J segment 5 bases; nucleotides outside the gene matches: 8. Per the study methods: Amplification from reference gene primers served as the basis for estimated nucleated cell counts. TCRdb's copy holds only in-frame clones and misses some; the assay was immunoSEQ multiplex PCR. V and J calls plus clone size are reproduced from that table; the DNA served to infer D and trimming. Of approximately 230,000 clones listed, 80% to 85% were seen once; the top ten hold 15% to 20%. The source is a man under 40 with active or convalescent COVID-19. V usage is TRBV24-1 and J usage is TRBJ2-5, with TRBD1 matching over 7 bases. Sequenced input: peripheral blood. The chain's CDR3 is CATSDLEGSRGETQYF. The CDR3 DNA reads TGTGCCACCAGTGATTTGGAGGGGTCCAGGGGGGAGACCCAGTACTTC.